This TCR beta chain was recovered during a study of tumor-infiltrating lymphocytes in localized non-small cell lung cancer. For the study at large: Tumor tissue and non-adjacent uninvolved lung came from each patient. Study results and caveats: Immunotypes IM1 and IM2 had similar TCR-derived T-cell fractions. Compared with uninvolved lung, tumors showed higher T cell infiltration by TCRbeta sequencing. Different pieces of the same tissue went to different assays, confounding technical variation with intratumor heterogeneity.

The germline V and J ends were trimmed by 6 bases and 2 bases, with 11 bases remaining between them. Germline loops: CDR1 ENHRY, CDR2 SYGVKD. The CDR3 has 13 residues. Clones were read by immunoSEQ multiplex PCR, and TCRdb kept only the in-frame ones, dropping some. The sample has some 5,100 clones, about four fifths seen once. About this clone itself: Its antigen is currently unknown.

This clonotype was sampled from a human donor with non-small cell lung cancer. The chain recombines TRBV10-3 with TRBJ2-7; no definite D call. The sample consisted of lung tumor tissue. CDR3 sequence reads: CAIRETNAYEQYF. The CDR3 nucleotides read TGTGCCATCAGAGAGACAAACGCCTACGAGCAGTACTTC.